The 32 T cell receptor beta chains listed next were all sequenced from one sample in a study of technical replicates of blood from several donors. Here immunoSEQ multiplex PCR was the method, and the copy in TCRdb shows in-frame clones only, minus some. The sample has about 54,000 clones; 94% are singletons. Sequencing input: T cells isolated from PBMCs. The receptor source for this set is a human donor in good health.

This clone showed up just a few times. The chain uses TRBV29-1 and TRBJ1-1; D is undetermined. V was shortened by 5 bases and J by 10 bases, with 14 bases between the two germline ends. Germline loops: CDR1 SQVTM, CDR2 ANQGSEA. The CDR3 extends over 11 amino acids. Written as DNA, the CDR3 is TGCAGCGTTTTCAGCGCGGCTGGAGCTTTCTTT. It codes for CSVFSAAGAFF.

This clone was seen a single time. This chain links TRBV5-1 with TRBJ2-7; 10 bases align to TRBD2. The J segment lost 2 bases and the V segment lost 4 bases, leaving 6 bases of the junction unmatched. Germline V gene data show CDR1 as SGHRS and CDR2 as YFSETQ. This CDR3 has 15 amino acids. The CDR3 nucleotides are TGCGCCAGCAGCCATATACTAGCGGGGACCTACGAGCAGTACTTC. This translates into CASSHILAGTYEQYF. The entire variable domain, with the rest obtained from reference TRBV5-1 and TRBJ2-7, is as follows: KAGVTQTPRYLIKTRGQQVTLSCSPISGHRSVSWYQQTPGQGLQFLFEYFSETQRNKGNFPGRFSGRQFSNSRSEMNVSTLELGDSALYLCASSHILAGTYEQYFGPGTRLTVT.

CDR3 sequence (DNA): TGTGCCACCAGCAGAGATCCTGGTAGCAATGAGCAGTTCTTC. It codes for CATSRDPGSNEQFF. The chain joins TRBV15 to TRBJ2-1, with no clear D. Trimming stripped 0 bases from V and 6 bases from J, with 9 bases between. The CDR3 has 14 amino acids. CDR1 LNHNV and CDR2 YYDKDF come from the germline V gene (reference sequence).

This chain connects TRBV6-6 to TRBJ1-2, with TRBD1 identical over 12 bases. The J segment lost 8 bases and the V segment lost 2 bases, leaving 6 bases of the junction unmatched. CDR1 is MNHNY, CDR2 SVGAGI, per germline (reference sequence). The CDR3 length is 15 residues. DNA of the CDR3: TGTGCCAGCAGTTACGGGACAGGGGGCGAGGGAGGCTACACCTTC. Its protein is CASSYGTGGEGGYTF.

The chain couples TRBV6-6 to TRBJ2-7, with D possibly being TRBD2 (6 bases). Germline V CDR1 and CDR2: MNHNY, SVGAGI (reference sequence). This CDR3 is 16 amino acids long. Trimming stripped 0 bases from V and 3 bases from J, with 15 bases between. CDR3 protein: CASSYSREEVVYEQYF. DNA of the CDR3: TGTGCCAGCAGTTACTCTAGGGAGGAGGTGGTCTACGAGCAGTACTTC.

This chain uses TRBV6-5 with TRBJ2-3, with D possibly TRBD2 on 5 matching bases. Trimming pared 5 bases from V and 9 bases from J, leaving 9 bases between. Germline V CDR1 and CDR2: MNHEY, SVGAGI. This CDR3 contains 11 residues. Here the CDR3 DNA reads TGTGCCAGCAGTGCACTAGACACGCAGTATTTT. Translation gives CASSALDTQYF.

The chain uses TRBV9 and TRBJ2-3; 10 positions match TRBD1. The CDR3 contains 16 residues. Germline assignment: CDR1 SGDLS and CDR2 YYNGEE. V lost 4 bases, J lost 3 bases, and 8 bases stayed unmatched. This CDR3 is CASSRTGQGRTDTQYF. For the CDR3, the DNA is TGTGCCAGCAGCCGGACGGGACAGGGGAGGACAGATACGCAGTATTTT.

The genes are TRBV28 and TRBJ1-1, with D maybe TRBD1 (5 bases). Per germline, CDR1 MDHEN and CDR2 SYDVKM. Deletions cut 8 bases from V and 4 bases from J, with 26 bases between. CDR3 length: 17 residues. The DNA for the CDR3 is TGTGCCAGCCGAGTTCGCGGGGCAGGCGAGATGGGCACTGAAGCTTTCTTT. This translates into CASRVRGAGEMGTEAFF.

This chain uses TRBV5-4 with TRBJ2-5, with 11 bases matching TRBD2. The CDR3 length is 15 residues. V lost 2 bases to trimming and J lost 4 bases; unmatched junction nucleotides: 4. Looked up from germline, CDR1 is SGHNT and CDR2 is YYREEE (reference sequence). The chain's CDR3 is CASSFSGGAVETQYF. CDR3 in DNA: TGTGCCAGCAGCTTTAGCGGGGGGGCCGTAGAGACCCAGTACTTC.

J is TRBJ1-1 and V is TRBV28; D may be TRBD1 (6 bases). Germline lookup yields CDR1 MDHEN and CDR2 SYDVKM. The CDR3 spans 14 residues. Between the trimmed V and J ends, which lost 7 bases and 7 bases, there was a span of 19 bases. CDR3 bases: TGTGCCAGCATACCCTACCGGGGGGCCCTTGAAGCTTTCTTT. It encodes CASIPYRGALEAFF.

In its sample, this clone was seen once. The chain recombines TRBV28 with TRBJ1-4, with 10 bases fitting TRBD1. V lost 6 bases and J lost 6; bases outside the gene matches: 4. Germline loops: CDR1 MDHEN, CDR2 SYDVKM. This CDR3 contains 14 residues. The DNA of the CDR3 is TGTGCCAGCAGCTCCGACAGGGGGCATGAAAAACTGTTTTTT. Encoded protein: CASSSDRGHEKLFF.

V and J are TRBV5-5 and TRBJ1-4; D call uncertain. V dropped 4 bases and J dropped 3 bases, with 13 bases sitting between them. CDR3 length: 15 residues. The V gene's germline CDR1 is SGHKS and CDR2 YYEKEE (reference sequence). The CDR3 region is CASSRDFTANEKLFF. The CDR3 bases are TGTGCCAGCAGCCGGGATTTCACAGCTAATGAAAAACTGTTTTTT.

CDR3 nucleotides: TGTGCCACCGCCGGGACTAGCGGGTCATATGAGCAGTTCTTC. It codes for CATAGTSGSYEQFF. The chain has TRBV6-6 and TRBJ2-1, with 12 bases lining up with TRBD2. Germline loops: CDR1 MNHNY, CDR2 SVGAGI (reference sequence). With V trimmed by 10 bases and J by 8 bases, 9 bases remained unmatched. The CDR3 length is 14 residues.

This CDR3 is CASSFRSDFNGYTF. The DNA for the CDR3 is TGCGCCAGCAGCTTTAGGTCAGACTTTAATGGCTACACCTTC. The chain carries TRBV5-1 and TRBJ1-2; D uncertain. The V gene's germline CDR1 is SGHRS and CDR2 YFSETQ. This CDR3 contains 14 residues. The ends were cut back, 2 bases at V and 6 bases at J, with 14 bases in the middle. Complete variable domain (other parts from reference TRBV5-1 and TRBJ1-2): KAGVTQTPRYLIKTRGQQVTLSCSPISGHRSVSWYQQTPGQGLQFLFEYFSETQRNKGNFPGRFSGRQFSNSRSEMNVSTLELGDSALYLCASSFRSDFNGYTFGSGTRLTVV.

The V call is TRBV15, the J call TRBJ2-5; 7 nucleotides align to TRBD2. CDR1 and CDR2 from the germline V gene are LNHNV and YYDKDF (reference sequence). CDR3 length: 14 residues. J was trimmed by 5 bases and V by 5 bases; bases with no gene match: 8. The CDR3 DNA follows: TGTGCCACCAGCTTCTGGGGGGGGGATGAGACCCAGTACTTC. Translated, it gives CATSFWGGDETQYF.

The chain is built from TRBV7-9 and TRBJ1-3; possibly TRBD1 for D (5 bases). The CDR3 totals 16 residues. The germline V gene has CDR1 SEHNR and CDR2 FQNEAQ (reference sequence). V dropped 5 bases and J dropped 1 base, with 15 bases sitting between them. The CDR3 DNA reads as TGTGCCAGCAGCCAGAGTGCAGGGACTTCTGGAAACACCATATATTTT. It encodes CASSQSAGTSGNTIYF.

The gene calls are TRBV10-1 and TRBJ1-1; D might be TRBD1 (6 bases). Germline CDR1 reads WNHNN; CDR2 reads SYGVQD (reference sequence). The CDR3 loop spans 14 amino acids. Trimming left V 4 bases short and J 0 bases short, with 9 bases between. In DNA, the CDR3 is TGCGCCAGCAGTGGGGACACTCTGAACACTGAAGCTTTCTTT. Translated: CASSGDTLNTEAFF.

This clone has a single count. The genes are TRBV6-6 and TRBJ2-7, with TRBD1 matching 8 bases. V lost 6 bases, J lost 2 bases, and 9 bases stayed unmatched. CDR3 size: 15 residues. Germline-derived CDR1 and CDR2 are MNHNY and SVGAGI (reference sequence). Here the CDR3 reads CASRRQGTGTYEQYF. Here the CDR3 DNA reads TGTGCCAGCAGACGACAGGGGACAGGAACCTACGAGCAGTACTTC.

The rearrangement links TRBV11-1 to TRBJ1-1; 7 bases are shared with TRBD1. Germline CDR1 is SGHAT and CDR2 is FQDESV (reference sequence). With 5 bases clipped from V and 3 bases from J, the junction kept 9 bases outside the gene matches. This CDR3 has 15 amino acids. CDR3 sequence: CASSRQGGGHTEAFF. CDR3 bases: TGTGCCAGCAGCCGACAGGGTGGGGGGCACACTGAAGCTTTCTTT.

The chain employs TRBV5-1 and TRBJ2-7; 7 bases line up with TRBD2. The CDR3 has 15 residues. Germline loops: CDR1 SGHRS, CDR2 YFSETQ. V lost 6 bases, J lost 2 bases, and 11 bases stayed unmatched. The CDR3 DNA reads as TGCGCCAGCACCCTAGGCGGGAGTGGGACCTACGAGCAGTACTTC. Its protein product is CASTLGGSGTYEQYF.

The chain recombines TRBV5-4 with TRBJ2-3; 7 positions agree with TRBD2. V trimming: 1 base; J trimming: 5 bases; junction bases outside the gene matches: 13. The CDR3 consists of 17 residues. Germline CDR1 reads SGHNT; CDR2 reads YYREEE (reference sequence). Here the CDR3 DNA reads TGTGCCAGCAGCTTGTCGTCTCGCGGGAGAAGGGTAGATACGCAGTATTTT. Its protein is CASSLSSRGRRVDTQYF.

The V gene is TRBV10-1, the J gene TRBJ2-3; D might be TRBD2 (5 bases). Germline CDR1 WNHNN, CDR2 SYGVQD (reference sequence). Trimming stripped 3 bases from V and 4 bases from J, with 20 bases between. The CDR3 extends over 17 amino acids. CDR3: CASSDGSMGKGSDTQYF. DNA of the CDR3: TGCGCCAGCAGTGATGGGAGTATGGGGAAAGGTTCAGATACGCAGTATTTT.

The chain has TRBV18 and TRBJ2-3; 9 bases fit TRBD2. Germline CDR1 reads KGHSH; CDR2 reads LQKENI. V shed 0 bases, J shed 9 bases, and the junction held 10 bases outside the gene matches. The CDR3 consists of 16 residues. The CDR3 DNA follows: TGTGCCAGCTCACCACCTTTGGGACTAGCAGCCGGCACGCAGTATTTT. It is translated as CASSPPLGLAAGTQYF.

The chain has TRBV6-5 and TRBJ2-2, with 8 bases matching TRBD2. The CDR3 is made up of 16 amino acids. V dropped 0 bases and J dropped 4; count of bases not matched to a gene: 4. Germline CDR1 and CDR2: MNHEY and SVGAGI. For the CDR3, the DNA is TGTGCCAGCAGTTACTCGTTAGCGGGATCCACCGGGGAGCTGTTTTTT. Protein sequence: CASSYSLAGSTGELFF.

The chain joins TRBV9 to TRBJ1-4; D is unresolved. CDR3 length: 16 amino acids. Trimming took 4 bases from V and 5 from J, leaving 18 bases between them. The V gene's germline CDR1 is SGDLS and CDR2 YYNGEE. The CDR3 loop reads CASSPGSSRVNEKLFF. Here the CDR3 DNA reads TGTGCCAGCAGCCCCGGGTCCAGCCGGGTGAATGAAAAACTGTTTTTT.

The chain employs TRBV11-2 and TRBJ2-1; D is unresolved. Germline values: CDR1 SGHAT, CDR2 FQNNGV. This CDR3 comprises 15 residues. V lost 8 bases and J lost 0, with 14 bases in between. DNA for the CDR3: TGTGCCAGCCACAGCCTAACCAGCTCCTACAATGAGCAGTTCTTC. It encodes CASHSLTSSYNEQFF.

This sequence joins TRBV6-5 and TRBJ2-2; 11 bases line up with TRBD1. The CDR3 sequence is 16 residues long. Trimming removed 0 bases from V and 5 bases from J; junction bases left unmatched: 2. CDR1 is MNHEY, CDR2 SVGAGI, per germline. This chain's CDR3 is CASSYSGQGATGELFF. The CDR3 DNA is TGTGCCAGCAGTTACTCCGGACAGGGGGCTACCGGGGAGCTGTTTTTT.

This rearrangement joins TRBV10-3 to TRBJ2-7; TRBD1 matches at 8 bases. This CDR3 region has 15 residues. After removal of 4 bases from V and 2 bases from J, the junction contained 7 bases not matched to a gene. Germline values: CDR1 ENHRY, CDR2 SYGVKD. The CDR3 sequence: CAISGQTGAAYEQYF. CDR3 DNA sequence: TGTGCCATCAGTGGGCAGACAGGGGCGGCCTACGAGCAGTACTTC.

The chain combines TRBV6-5 with TRBJ1-5; D might be TRBD1 (5 bases). The CDR3 has 15 residues. CDR1 and CDR2 from the germline V gene are MNHEY and SVGAGI. The V end was cut by 6 bases, the J end by 4 bases, with 16 bases between. In nucleotides, the CDR3 is TGTGCCAGCAGCCAGGGCAGGGCAGGGAATCAGCCCCAGCATTTT. The encoded protein is CASSQGRAGNQPQHF.

The chain uses TRBV5-6 and TRBJ1-5, with TRBD1 matching 10 bases. CDR1 and CDR2 from the germline V gene are SGHDT and YYEEEE. There are 17 residues in the CDR3. The trim removed 5 bases at V and 4 bases at J, leaving 12 bases unmatched. The CDR3 DNA follows: TGTGCCAGCAGTTCCCGACAGGGGGCGAGATTGAATCAGCCCCAGCATTTT. As protein: CASSSRQGARLNQPQHF. Variable domain in full (rest from reference TRBV5-6 and TRBJ1-5): DAGVTQSPTHLIKTRGQQVTLRCSPKSGHDTVSWYQQALGQGPQFIFQYYEEEERQRGNFPDRFSGHQFPNYSSELNVNALLLGDSALYLCASSSRQGARLNQPQHFGDGTRLSIL.

This clone was seen only once. The rearrangement links TRBV5-4 to TRBJ2-3; 10 bases match TRBD2. The germline V gene encodes CDR1 SGHNT and CDR2 YYREEE (reference sequence). This CDR3 has 16 residues. V lost 0 bases to trimming and J lost 3 bases; unmatched junction nucleotides: 4. In DNA, the CDR3 is TGTGCCAGCAGCTTGGGGGCTAGCGGGAGAACAGATACGCAGTATTTT. Its protein product is CASSLGASGRTDTQYF. Together with reference TRBV5-4 and TRBJ2-3, the CDR3 gives the full variable domain: ETGVTQSPTHLIKTRGQQVTLRCSSQSGHNTVSWYQQALGQGPQFIFQYYREEENGRGNFPPRFSGLQFPNYSSELNVNALELDDSALYLCASSLGASGRTDTQYFGPGTRLTVL.

The chain is built from TRBV28 and TRBJ1-2; no reliable D call. V was cut by 1 base and J by 2 bases, with 8 bases left in between. Germline CDR1 MDHEN, CDR2 SYDVKM. The CDR3 loop spans 14 amino acids. The CDR3: CASSLFSRNYGYTF. The CDR3, as DNA: TGTGCCAGCAGTTTATTTAGCAGAAACTATGGCTACACCTTC.